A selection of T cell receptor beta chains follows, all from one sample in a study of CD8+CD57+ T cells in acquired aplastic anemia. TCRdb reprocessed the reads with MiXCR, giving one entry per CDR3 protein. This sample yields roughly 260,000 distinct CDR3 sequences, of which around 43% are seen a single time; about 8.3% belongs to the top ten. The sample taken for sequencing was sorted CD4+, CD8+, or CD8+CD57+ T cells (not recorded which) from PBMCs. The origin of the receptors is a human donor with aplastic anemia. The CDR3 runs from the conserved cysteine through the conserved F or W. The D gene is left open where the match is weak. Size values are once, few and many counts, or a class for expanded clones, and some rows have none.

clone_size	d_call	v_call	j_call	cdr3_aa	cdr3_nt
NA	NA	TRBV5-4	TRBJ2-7	CASSLAGQVRSYEQYF	TGTGCCAGCAGCTTGGCCGGGCAGGTTCGCTCCTACGAGCAGTACTTC
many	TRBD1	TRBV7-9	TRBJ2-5	CASSLDRGQETQYF	TGTGCCAGCAGCTTGGACAGGGGGCAAGAGACCCAGTACTTC
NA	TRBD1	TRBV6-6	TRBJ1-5	CASSLNRGSNQPQHF	TGTGCCAGCAGTTTAAACAGGGGTTCCAATCAGCCCCAGCATTTT
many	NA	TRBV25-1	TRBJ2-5	CASSEFGQGYQETQYF	TGTGCCAGCAGTGAATTCGGGCAGGGGTACCAAGAGACCCAGTACTTC
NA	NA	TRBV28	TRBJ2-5	CASSFWFSETQYF	TGTGCCAGCAGTTTTTGGTTTAGCGAGACCCAGTACTTC
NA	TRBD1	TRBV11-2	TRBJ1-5	CASSYGTGQNQPQHF	TGTGCCAGCAGCTATGGGACAGGACAAAATCAGCCCCAGCATTTT
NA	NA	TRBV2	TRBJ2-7	CASRWDGRGEQYF	TGTGCCAGCAGGTGGGACGGCAGGGGCGAGCAGTACTTC
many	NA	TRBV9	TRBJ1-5	CASGSAGQPQHF	TGTGCCAGCGGGTCTGCAGGGCAGCCCCAGCATTTT
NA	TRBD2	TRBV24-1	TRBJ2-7	CATSDPAGGKDEQYF	TGTGCCACCAGTGATCCGGCGGGAGGGAAGGACGAGCAGTACTTC
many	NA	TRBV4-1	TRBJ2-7	CASSPIQGSTYEQYF	TGCGCCAGCAGCCCTATACAGGGAAGTACCTACGAGCAGTACTTC
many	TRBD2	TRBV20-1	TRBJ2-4	CSARLAGGFSAKNIQYF	TGCAGTGCTCGACTAGCGGGAGGGTTCTCCGCCAAAAACATTCAGTACTTC
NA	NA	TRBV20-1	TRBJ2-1	CSACKGRSHNGQFF	TGCAGTGCTTGTAAAGGTCGGAGTCACAATGGGCAGTTCTTC
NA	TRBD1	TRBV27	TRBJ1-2	CASSQGAAVDGYTF	TGTGCCAGCAGCCAGGGGGCGGCGGTGGATGGCTACACCTTC
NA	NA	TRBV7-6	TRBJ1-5	CASSRDNPGEGNQPQHF	TGTGCCAGCAGCCGGGACAACCCGGGGGAAGGCAATCAGCCCCAGCATTTT
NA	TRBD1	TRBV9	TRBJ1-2	CASANWDRSYTF	TGTGCCAGCGCAAATTGGGACAGGTCGTACACCTTC
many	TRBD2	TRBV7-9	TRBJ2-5	CASSLALAGGGETQYF	TGTGCCAGCAGCTTAGCGCTAGCGGGAGGTGGCGAGACCCAGTACTTC
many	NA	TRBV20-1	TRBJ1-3	CSGSEGNTIYF	TGCAGTGGTTCGGAAGGAAACACCATATATTTT
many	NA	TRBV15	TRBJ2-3	CATSRVQDTDTQYF	TGTGCCACCAGCAGAGTACAGGACACAGATACGCAGTATTTT
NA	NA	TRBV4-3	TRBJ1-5	CASSQDFTGSNQPQHF	TGCGCCAGCAGCCAAGATTTTACGGGGTCCAATCAGCCCCAGCATTTT
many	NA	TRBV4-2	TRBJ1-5	CASSQDGHTNQPQHF	TGTGCCAGCAGCCAAGATGGACATACTAATCAGCCCCAGCATTTT
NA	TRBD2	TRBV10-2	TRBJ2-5	CASSEFGGGQETQYF	TGCGCCAGCAGTGAGTTCGGCGGGGGCCAAGAGACCCAGTACTTC
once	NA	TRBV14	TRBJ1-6	CASSQEVLRALHF	TGTGCCAGCAGCCAAGAGGTCCTCCGGGCCCTCCACTTT
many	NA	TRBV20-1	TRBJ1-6	CSARDLTGGSYNSPLHF	TGCAGTGCTAGAGATCTCACAGGCGGCTCCTATAATTCACCCCTCCACTTT
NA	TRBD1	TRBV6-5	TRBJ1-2	CASRDGQGWRGYTF	TGTGCCAGCAGAGACGGACAGGGTTGGCGTGGCTACACCTTC
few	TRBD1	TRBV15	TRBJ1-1	CATSSRTGENTEAFF	TGTGCCACCAGCAGCCGAACAGGGGAGAACACTGAAGCTTTCTTT
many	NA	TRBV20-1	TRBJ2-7	CSANDVVRALYEQYF	TGCAGTGCTAACGACGTAGTGCGGGCCCTCTACGAGCAGTACTTC
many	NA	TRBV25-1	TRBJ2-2	CASSYYTGELFF	TGTGCCAGCAGTTACTACACCGGGGAGCTGTTTTTT
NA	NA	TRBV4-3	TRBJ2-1	CASSQDIPDSFSYNEQFF	TGCGCCAGCAGCCAAGATATCCCGGACAGCTTCTCCTACAATGAGCAGTTCTTC
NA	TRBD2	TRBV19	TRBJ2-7	CASRGLAGATDEQYF	TGTGCCAGTAGAGGACTAGCGGGAGCCACGGACGAGCAGTACTTC
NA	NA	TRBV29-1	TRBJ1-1	CSARTSQGFFAEAFF	TGCAGTGCTAGGACCAGTCAGGGGTTTTTTGCTGAAGCTTTCTTT
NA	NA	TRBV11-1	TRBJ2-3	CASSLLVGTDTQYF	TGTGCCAGCAGCTTACTCGTGGGGACTGATACGCAGTATTTT
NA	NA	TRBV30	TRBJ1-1	CAWGGEGTQAFF	TGTGCCTGGGGGGGCGAGGGTACGCAAGCTTTCTTT
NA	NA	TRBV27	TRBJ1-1	CASSFNPGSTEAFF	TGTGCCAGCAGTTTTAATCCGGGCTCAACTGAAGCTTTCTTT
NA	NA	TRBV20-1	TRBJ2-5	CSARDLGTVETQYF	TGCAGTGCTAGAGATTTGGGAACGGTGGAGACCCAGTACTTC
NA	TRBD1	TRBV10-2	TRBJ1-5	CASSDAQGVANQPQHF	TGCGCCAGCAGTGATGCACAGGGGGTGGCCAATCAGCCCCAGCATTTT
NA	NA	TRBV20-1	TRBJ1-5	CSGTTGVGQPQHF	TGCAGTGGTACGACAGGAGTGGGTCAGCCCCAGCATTTT
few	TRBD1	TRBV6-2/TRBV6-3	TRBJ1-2	CASSYSRTTGGFGDGYTF	TGTGCCAGCAGTTACTCAAGAACCACAGGGGGCTTCGGAGATGGCTACACCTTC
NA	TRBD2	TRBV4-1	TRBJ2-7	CASSQEPGLAPEQHF	TGCGCCAGCAGCCAAGAGCCGGGACTAGCCCCCGAGCAGCACTTC
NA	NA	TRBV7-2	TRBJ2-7	CASSLARRYEQYF	TGTGCCAGCAGCTTAGCGCGCAGGTACGAGCAGTACTTC
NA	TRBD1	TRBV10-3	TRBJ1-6	CAISPGQGNSPLHF	TGTGCCATCAGCCCGGGACAGGGCAATTCACCCCTCCACTTT
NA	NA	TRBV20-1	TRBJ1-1	CSARALKPQTVNTEAFF	TGCAGTGCTAGGGCACTGAAGCCACAAACCGTGAACACTGAAGCTTTCTTT
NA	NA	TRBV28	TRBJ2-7	CASSHPGDYEQYF	TGTGCCAGCAGTCATCCGGGCGACTACGAGCAGTACTTC
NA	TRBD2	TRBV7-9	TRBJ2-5	CASSELAGGETQYF	TGTGCCAGCAGCGAACTAGCGGGGGGAGAGACCCAGTACTTC
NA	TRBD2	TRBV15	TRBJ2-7	CATSIAGDYEQYF	TGTGCCACCAGCATAGCGGGGGACTACGAGCAGTACTTC
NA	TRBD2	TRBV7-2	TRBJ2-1	CASSSASGRTYNEQFF	TGTGCCAGCAGCTCCGCTAGCGGGAGGACCTACAATGAGCAGTTCTTC
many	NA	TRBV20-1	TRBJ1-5	CSARDLGRHQPQHF	TGCAGTGCTAGAGATCTCGGCCGTCATCAGCCCCAGCATTTT
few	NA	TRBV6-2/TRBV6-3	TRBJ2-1	CASSYTPPDRNHNEQFF	TGTGCCAGCAGTTACACACCCCCCGACAGGAACCACAATGAGCAGTTCTTC
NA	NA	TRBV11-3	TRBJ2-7	CASSSDPGGYKVYEQYF	TGTGCCAGCAGCTCCGATCCCGGGGGCTATAAAGTTTACGAGCAGTACTTC
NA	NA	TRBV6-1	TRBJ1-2	CASSEAGTAPYGYTF	TGTGCCAGCAGTGAAGCCGGGACGGCACCCTATGGCTACACCTTC
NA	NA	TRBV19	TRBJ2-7	CASSSMGTKTYEQYF	TGTGCCAGCAGCTCCATGGGGACAAAGACGTACGAGCAGTACTTC
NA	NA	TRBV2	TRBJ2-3	CASSWGGADTDTQYF	TGTGCCAGCAGTTGGGGGGGGGCCGACACAGATACGCAGTATTTT
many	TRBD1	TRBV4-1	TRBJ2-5	CASSQANRGLETQYF	TGCGCCAGCAGCCAAGCGAACAGGGGGTTAGAGACCCAGTACTTC
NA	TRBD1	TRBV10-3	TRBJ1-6	CATSDPGTGFGSPLHF	TGTGCCACCAGTGACCCCGGGACAGGGTTCGGTTCACCCCTCCACTTT